These T cell receptor beta chains were read from a single sample in a study of blood T cell repertoires in COVID-19. Method: immunoSEQ multiplex PCR; TCRdb's copy keeps in-frame clones and lacks some. The sample has approximately 250,000 clones, 84% seen once; the top ten hold around 9.1%. The specimen sequenced was peripheral blood. Receptors originate from a human donor in a cohort sampled during active COVID-19. Both conserved end residues are part of each CDR3. The D gene is left open where the match is weak. Clone sizes are given selectively: once, few, many, or a class where the clone is expanded.

cdr3_aa cdr3_nt v_call d_call clone_size j_call
CSVARVAGESDTQYF TGCAGCGTTGCTCGTGTAGCGGGAGAGTCAGATACGCAGTATTTT TRBV29-1 TRBD2 once TRBJ2-3
CASSHFPSGSAGIRYEQYF TGTGCCAGCAGCCATTTTCCAAGCGGGTCAGCGGGAATTAGGTACGAGCAGTACTTC TRBV3-1/TRBV3-2 TRBD2 . TRBJ2-7
CASSVGQGDEKLFF TGTGCCAGCAGCGTCGGACAGGGGGATGAAAAACTGTTTTTT TRBV9 TRBD1 . TRBJ1-4
CASSLTGVVTGELFF TGTGCCAGCAGCTTGACAGGGGTTGTAACCGGGGAGCTGTTTTTT TRBV11-2 TRBD1 . TRBJ2-2
CASSSIQIGLGQGNTEAFF TGTGCCAGCAGTTCAATACAGATTGGGTTGGGACAGGGTAACACTGAAGCTTTCTTT TRBV28 TRBD1 . TRBJ1-1
CASSFGDRGDFTDTQYF TGTGCCAGCAGCTTTGGGGACAGGGGGGATTTCACAGATACGCAGTATTTT TRBV7-9 TRBD1 once TRBJ2-3
CASSYSGGSTDTQYF TGTGCCAGCAGTTACTCCGGGGGAAGCACAGATACGCAGTATTTT TRBV6-6 . . TRBJ2-3
CASSHGLAGEYEQYF TGTGCCAGCAGCCACGGACTAGCGGGAGAGTACGAGCAGTACTTC TRBV3-1/TRBV3-2 TRBD2 . TRBJ2-7
CAISPGLLSPLHF TGTGCCATCAGTCCGGGACTTCTTTCACCCCTCCACTTT TRBV10-3 . . TRBJ1-6
CASSRTGGAETQYF TGTGCCAGCAGCAGGACAGGGGGCGCGGAGACCCAGTACTTC TRBV27 TRBD1 . TRBJ2-5
CASSGDWTSGYYNEQFF TGTGCCAGCAGTGGGGATTGGACTAGCGGCTACTACAATGAGCAGTTCTTC TRBV25-1 TRBD2 . TRBJ2-1
CASSRTSIDNEQFF TGTGCCAGCAGCCGGACTAGCATCGACAATGAGCAGTTCTTC TRBV2 TRBD2 . TRBJ2-1
CSVEWGVNEQFF TGCAGCGTTGAATGGGGGGTTAATGAGCAGTTCTTC TRBV29-1 . . TRBJ2-1
CASSRDLAGASYEQYF TGCGCCAGCAGCAGAGATCTAGCGGGGGCATCCTACGAGCAGTACTTC TRBV5-1 TRBD2 few TRBJ2-7
CATSRDFRSRVVGYTF TGTGCCACCAGCAGAGATTTCAGGTCCAGGGTGGTAGGCTACACCTTC TRBV15 . . TRBJ1-2
CASSSAWGVSGNTIYF TGTGCCAGCAGCTCGGCGTGGGGGGTTTCTGGAAACACCATATATTTT TRBV11-2 . . TRBJ1-3
CASSPSLANTEAFF TGCGCCAGCAGCCCTTCCTTGGCGAACACTGAAGCTTTCTTT TRBV4-1 . . TRBJ1-1
CSASSSYNEQFF TGCAGTGCTAGTTCTTCCTACAATGAGCAGTTCTTC TRBV20-1 . . TRBJ2-1
CASSQGQGSNYEQYF TGCGCCAGCAGCCAGGGACAGGGCTCGAACTACGAGCAGTACTTC TRBV4-1 TRBD1 . TRBJ2-7
CASSTDRSPNEKLFF TGTGCCAGCAGTACCGACAGGTCCCCTAATGAAAAACTGTTTTTT TRBV6-5 . . TRBJ1-4
CASSVRGFSYNEQFF TGTGCCAGCAGTGTCAGGGGGTTCTCCTACAATGAGCAGTTCTTC TRBV2 TRBD1 . TRBJ2-1
CASSPTSSQWNEQFF TGTGCCAGCAGCCCGACTAGCAGTCAGTGGAATGAGCAGTTCTTC TRBV11-3 TRBD2 . TRBJ2-1
CASSQEGVNTEAFF TGTGCCAGCAGCCAAGAAGGGGTGAACACTGAAGCTTTCTTT TRBV4-2 . . TRBJ1-1
CASRPTGFGANVLTF TGCGCCAGCAGGCCTACAGGGTTTGGGGCCAACGTCCTGACTTTC TRBV5-1 . . TRBJ2-6
CASSFAPVGGNTEAFF TGTGCCAGCAGCTTCGCCCCGGTGGGGGGGAACACTGAAGCTTTCTTT TRBV11-2 . . TRBJ1-1
CASSRGTSGAYEQYF TGTGCCAGCAGCCGAGGGACTAGCGGAGCCTACGAGCAGTACTTC TRBV5-4 TRBD2 few TRBJ2-7
CASSLGLVTTEAFF TGTGCCAGCAGCTTAGGGCTGGTGACAACTGAAGCTTTCTTT TRBV7-8 . . TRBJ1-1
CAISGQGIYEQYF TGTGCCATCAGTGGGCAGGGCATCTACGAGCAGTACTTC TRBV10-3 . . TRBJ2-7
CASSLRQGWNYGYTF TGTGCCAGCAGCTTAAGGCAGGGCTGGAACTATGGCTACACCTTC TRBV11-2 . . TRBJ1-2
CASNRIGGIDNQPQHF TGTGCCAGTAACCGTATAGGAGGGATTGACAATCAGCCCCAGCATTTT TRBV19 . . TRBJ1-5
CASSRLADPYEQYF TGTGCCAGCAGTAGACTAGCGGATCCGTACGAGCAGTACTTC TRBV2 TRBD2 . TRBJ2-7
CATSRGASGADTQYF TGTGCCACCTCCCGCGGGGCTAGCGGGGCAGATACGCAGTATTTT TRBV24-1 TRBD2 . TRBJ2-3
CASSFQAPDTQYF TGTGCCAGCAGTTTTCAAGCTCCAGATACGCAGTATTTT TRBV12-3/TRBV12-4 . . TRBJ2-3
CASSTAGQEGEKLFF TGCGCCAGCAGCACGGCGGGACAGGAGGGGGAAAAACTGTTTTTT TRBV5-1 TRBD1 . TRBJ1-4